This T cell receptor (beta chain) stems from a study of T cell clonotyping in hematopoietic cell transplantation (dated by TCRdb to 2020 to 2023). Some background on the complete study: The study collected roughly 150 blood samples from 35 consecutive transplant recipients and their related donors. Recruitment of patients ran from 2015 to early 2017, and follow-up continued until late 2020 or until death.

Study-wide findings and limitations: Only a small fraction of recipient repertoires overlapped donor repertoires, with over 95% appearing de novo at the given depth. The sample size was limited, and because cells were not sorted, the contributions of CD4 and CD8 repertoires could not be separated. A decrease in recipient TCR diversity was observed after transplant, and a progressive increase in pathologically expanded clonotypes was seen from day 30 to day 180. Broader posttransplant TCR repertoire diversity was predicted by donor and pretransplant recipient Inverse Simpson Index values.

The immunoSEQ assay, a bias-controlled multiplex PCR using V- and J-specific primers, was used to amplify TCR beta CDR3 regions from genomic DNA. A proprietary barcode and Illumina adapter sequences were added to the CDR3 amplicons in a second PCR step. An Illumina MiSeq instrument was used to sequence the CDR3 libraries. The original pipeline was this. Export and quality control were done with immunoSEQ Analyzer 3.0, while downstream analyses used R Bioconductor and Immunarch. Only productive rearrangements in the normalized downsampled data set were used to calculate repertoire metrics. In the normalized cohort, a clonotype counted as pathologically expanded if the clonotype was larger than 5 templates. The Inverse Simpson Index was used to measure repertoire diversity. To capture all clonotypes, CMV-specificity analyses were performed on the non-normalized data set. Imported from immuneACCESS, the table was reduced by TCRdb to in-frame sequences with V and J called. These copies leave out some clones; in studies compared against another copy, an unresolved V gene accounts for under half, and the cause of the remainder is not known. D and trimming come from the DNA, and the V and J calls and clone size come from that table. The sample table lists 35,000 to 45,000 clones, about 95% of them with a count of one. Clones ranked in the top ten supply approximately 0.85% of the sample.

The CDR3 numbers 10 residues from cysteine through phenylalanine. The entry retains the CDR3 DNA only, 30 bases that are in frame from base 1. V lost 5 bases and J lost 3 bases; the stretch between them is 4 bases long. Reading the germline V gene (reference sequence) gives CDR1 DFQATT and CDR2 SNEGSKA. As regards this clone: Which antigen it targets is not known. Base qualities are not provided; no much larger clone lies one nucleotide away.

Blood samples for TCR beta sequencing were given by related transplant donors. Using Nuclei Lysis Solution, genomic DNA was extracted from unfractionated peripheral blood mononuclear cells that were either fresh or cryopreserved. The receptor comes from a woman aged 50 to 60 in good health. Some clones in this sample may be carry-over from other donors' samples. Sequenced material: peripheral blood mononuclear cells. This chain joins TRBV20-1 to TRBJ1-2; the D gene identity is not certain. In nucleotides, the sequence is TGCAGTGCTTCCTACTATGGCTACACCTTC. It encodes CSASYYGYTF.